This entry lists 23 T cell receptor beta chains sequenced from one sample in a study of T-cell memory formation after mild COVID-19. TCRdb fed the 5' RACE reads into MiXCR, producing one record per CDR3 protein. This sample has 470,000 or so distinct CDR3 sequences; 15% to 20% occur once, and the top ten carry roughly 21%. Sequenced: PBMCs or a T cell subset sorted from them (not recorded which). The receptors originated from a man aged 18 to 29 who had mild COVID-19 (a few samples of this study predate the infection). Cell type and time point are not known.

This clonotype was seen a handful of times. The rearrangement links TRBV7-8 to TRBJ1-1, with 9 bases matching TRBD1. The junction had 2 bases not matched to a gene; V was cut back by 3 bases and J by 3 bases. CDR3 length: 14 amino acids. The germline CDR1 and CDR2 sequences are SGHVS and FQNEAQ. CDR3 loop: CASSLRTGDTEAFF. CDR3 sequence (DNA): TGTGCCAGCAGCTTGCGGACAGGGGACACTGAAGCTTTCTTT.

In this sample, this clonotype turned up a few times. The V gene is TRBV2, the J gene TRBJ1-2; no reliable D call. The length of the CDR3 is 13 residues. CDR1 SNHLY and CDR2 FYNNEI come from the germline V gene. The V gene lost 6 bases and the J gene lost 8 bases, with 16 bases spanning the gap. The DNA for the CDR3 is TGTGCCAGCAGCCTTGACGGGCCACGGGGCTACACCTTC. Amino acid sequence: CASSLDGPRGYTF.

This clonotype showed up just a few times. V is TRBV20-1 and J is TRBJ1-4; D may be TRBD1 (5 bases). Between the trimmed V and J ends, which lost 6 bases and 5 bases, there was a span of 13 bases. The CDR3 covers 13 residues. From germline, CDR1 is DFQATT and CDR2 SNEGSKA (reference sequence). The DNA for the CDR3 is TGCAGTGCCCCGACCGGGGGAAATGAAAAACTGTTTTTT. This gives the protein CSAPTGGNEKLFF.

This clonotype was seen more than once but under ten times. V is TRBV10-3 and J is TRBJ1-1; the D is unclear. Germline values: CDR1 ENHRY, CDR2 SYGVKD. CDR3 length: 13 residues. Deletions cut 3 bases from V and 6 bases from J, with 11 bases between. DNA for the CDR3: TGTGCCATCAGTGACCTTGTGGGCGCTGAAGCTTTCTTT. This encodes CAISDLVGAEAFF.

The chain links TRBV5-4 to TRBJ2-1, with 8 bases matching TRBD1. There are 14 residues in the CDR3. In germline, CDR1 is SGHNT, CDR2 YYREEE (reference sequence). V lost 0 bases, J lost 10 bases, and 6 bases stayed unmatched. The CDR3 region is CASSLGSGTGEQFF. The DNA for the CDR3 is TGTGCCAGCAGCTTGGGGTCAGGGACAGGCGAGCAGTTCTTC.

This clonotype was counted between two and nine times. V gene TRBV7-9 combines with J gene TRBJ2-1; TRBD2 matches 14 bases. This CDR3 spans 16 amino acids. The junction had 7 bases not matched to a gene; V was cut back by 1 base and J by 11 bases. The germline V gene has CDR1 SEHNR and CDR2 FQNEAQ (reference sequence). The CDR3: CASSLEGLAGDRQQFF. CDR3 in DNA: TGTGCCAGCAGCTTAGAGGGACTAGCGGGGGATCGCCAGCAGTTCTTC.

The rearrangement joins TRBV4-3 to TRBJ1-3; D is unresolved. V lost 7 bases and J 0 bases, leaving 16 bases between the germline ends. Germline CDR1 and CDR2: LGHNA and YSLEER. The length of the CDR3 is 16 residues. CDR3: CASNPGGVFSGNTIYF. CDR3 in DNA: TGCGCCAGCAATCCGGGCGGAGTTTTCTCTGGAAACACCATATATTTT.

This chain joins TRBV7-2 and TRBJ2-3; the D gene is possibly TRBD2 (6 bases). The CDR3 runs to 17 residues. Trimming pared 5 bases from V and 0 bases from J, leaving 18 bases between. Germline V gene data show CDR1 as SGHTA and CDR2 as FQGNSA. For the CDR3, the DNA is TGTGCCAGCAGCCGGGGCGCGGGGTTGCCTAGCACAGATACGCAGTATTTT. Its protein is CASSRGAGLPSTDTQYF.

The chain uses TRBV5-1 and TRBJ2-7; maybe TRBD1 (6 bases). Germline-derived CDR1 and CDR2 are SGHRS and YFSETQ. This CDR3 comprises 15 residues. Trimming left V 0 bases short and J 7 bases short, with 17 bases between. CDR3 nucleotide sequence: TGCGCCAGCAGCTTGGATTGGGAAAGACAGGCGGAGCAGTACTTC. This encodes CASSLDWERQAEQYF.

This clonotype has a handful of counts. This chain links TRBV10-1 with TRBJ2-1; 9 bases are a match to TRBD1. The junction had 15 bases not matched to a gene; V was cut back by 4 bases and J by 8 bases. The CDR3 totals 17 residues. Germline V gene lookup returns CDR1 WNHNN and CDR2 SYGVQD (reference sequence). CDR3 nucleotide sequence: TGCGCCAGCAGTGGCCGGGACAGGGAGACCCTTAGGGATGAGCAGTTCTTC. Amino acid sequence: CASSGRDRETLRDEQFF.

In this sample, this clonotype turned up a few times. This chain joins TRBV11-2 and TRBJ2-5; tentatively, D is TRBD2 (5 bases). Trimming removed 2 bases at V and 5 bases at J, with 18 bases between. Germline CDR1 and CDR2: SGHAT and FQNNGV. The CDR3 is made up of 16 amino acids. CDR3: CASSLRAGVPRETQYF. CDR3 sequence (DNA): TGTGCCAGCAGCTTACGCGCGGGTGTTCCCCGGGAGACCCAGTACTTC.

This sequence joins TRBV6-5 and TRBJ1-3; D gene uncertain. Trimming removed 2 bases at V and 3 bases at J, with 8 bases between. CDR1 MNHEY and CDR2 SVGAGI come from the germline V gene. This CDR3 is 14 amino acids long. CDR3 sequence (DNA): TGTGCCAGCAGTTACGGCAGAGGTGGAAACACCATATATTTT. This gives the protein CASSYGRGGNTIYF.

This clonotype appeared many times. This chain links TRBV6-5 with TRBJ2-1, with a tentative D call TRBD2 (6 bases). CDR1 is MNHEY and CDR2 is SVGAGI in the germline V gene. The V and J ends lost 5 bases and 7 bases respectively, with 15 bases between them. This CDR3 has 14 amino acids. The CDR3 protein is CASSLDLGGNEQFF. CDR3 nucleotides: TGTGCCAGCAGTCTGGACCTGGGGGGAAATGAGCAGTTCTTC.

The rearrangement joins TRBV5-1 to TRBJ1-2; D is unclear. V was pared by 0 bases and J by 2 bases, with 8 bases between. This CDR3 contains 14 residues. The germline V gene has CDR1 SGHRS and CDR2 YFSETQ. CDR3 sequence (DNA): TGCGCCAGCAGCTTGGAGGGAAACAACTATGGCTACACCTTC. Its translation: CASSLEGNNYGYTF.

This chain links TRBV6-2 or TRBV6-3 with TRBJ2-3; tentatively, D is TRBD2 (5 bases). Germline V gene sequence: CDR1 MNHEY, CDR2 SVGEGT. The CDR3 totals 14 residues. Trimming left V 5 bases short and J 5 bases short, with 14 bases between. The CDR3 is CASSAGEGVDTQYF. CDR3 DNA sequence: TGTGCCAGCAGTGCCGGAGAGGGCGTAGATACGCAGTATTTT.

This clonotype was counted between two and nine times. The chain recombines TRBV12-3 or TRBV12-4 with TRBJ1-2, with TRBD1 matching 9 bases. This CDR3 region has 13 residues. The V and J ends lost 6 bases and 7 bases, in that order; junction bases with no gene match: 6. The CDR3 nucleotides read TGTGCCAGCAGATGGACAGGGGCGGGTGGCTACACCTTC. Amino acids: CASRWTGAGGYTF.

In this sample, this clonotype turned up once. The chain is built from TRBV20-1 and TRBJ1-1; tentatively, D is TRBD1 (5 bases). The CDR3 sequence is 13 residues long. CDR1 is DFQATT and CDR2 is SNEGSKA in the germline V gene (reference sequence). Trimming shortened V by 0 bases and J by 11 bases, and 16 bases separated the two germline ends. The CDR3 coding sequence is TGCAGTGCTAGAGACATACGGGGGTTTTATGCTTTCTTT. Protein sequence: CSARDIRGFYAFF.

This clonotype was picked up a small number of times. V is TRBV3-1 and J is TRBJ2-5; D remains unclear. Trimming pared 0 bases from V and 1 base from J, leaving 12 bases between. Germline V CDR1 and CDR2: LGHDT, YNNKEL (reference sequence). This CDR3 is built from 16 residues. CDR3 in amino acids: CASSQERWVGQETQYF. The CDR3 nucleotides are TGTGCCAGCAGCCAAGAAAGATGGGTAGGCCAAGAGACCCAGTACTTC.

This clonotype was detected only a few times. Written as DNA, the CDR3 is TGCAGTGCTAGAGATCCCCAGGGAGCCAACGTCCTGACTTTC. Protein sequence: CSARDPQGANVLTF. The rearrangement joins TRBV20-1 to TRBJ2-6; a possible D gene is TRBD1 (5 bases). The germline CDR1 and CDR2 sequences are DFQATT and SNEGSKA (reference sequence). V was pared by 0 bases and J by 7 bases, with 10 bases between. CDR3 size: 14 residues.

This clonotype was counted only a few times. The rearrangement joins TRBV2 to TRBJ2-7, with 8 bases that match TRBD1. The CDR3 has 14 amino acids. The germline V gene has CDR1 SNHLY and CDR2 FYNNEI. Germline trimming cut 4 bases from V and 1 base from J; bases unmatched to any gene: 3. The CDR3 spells CASSGQGPSYEQYV. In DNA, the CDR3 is TGTGCCAGCAGTGGACAGGGGCCATCCTACGAGCAGTACGTC.

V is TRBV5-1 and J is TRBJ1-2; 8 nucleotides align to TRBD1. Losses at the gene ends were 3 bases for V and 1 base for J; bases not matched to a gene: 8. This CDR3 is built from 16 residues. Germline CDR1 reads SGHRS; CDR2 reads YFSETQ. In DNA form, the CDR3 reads TGCGCCAGCAGCTCCGGGACAGGCAAACTTAACTATGGCTACACCTTC. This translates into CASSSGTGKLNYGYTF.

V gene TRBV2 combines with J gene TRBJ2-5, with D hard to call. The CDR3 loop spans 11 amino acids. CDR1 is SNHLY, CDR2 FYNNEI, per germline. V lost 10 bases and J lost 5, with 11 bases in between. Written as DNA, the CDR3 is TGTGCCACCCGGTACATGGAGACCCAGTACTTC. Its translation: CATRYMETQYF.

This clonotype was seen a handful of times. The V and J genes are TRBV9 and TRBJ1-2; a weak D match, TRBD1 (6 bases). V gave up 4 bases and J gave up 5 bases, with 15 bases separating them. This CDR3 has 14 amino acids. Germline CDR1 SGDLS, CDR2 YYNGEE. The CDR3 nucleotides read TGTGCCAGCAGCCCCGCAAGGGGGGATTATGGCTACACCTTC. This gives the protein CASSPARGDYGYTF.